The entry that follows covers one T cell receptor (beta chain) sequence. Its antigen is unknown. This record belongs to a study of identifying expanded T cells in peripheral blood. General observations from the study: Across healthy donors, higher total template counts meant significantly greater roughly 2-week count variance.

Assay used: immunoSEQ multiplex PCR; TCRdb lists only in-frame clones, some missing. The sample holds more than 75,000 clones; about nine tenths are singletons and the top ten take roughly 3.8%. CDR3 length: 15 residues. The V and J ends lost 3 bases and 0 bases respectively, with 11 bases between them. Germline CDR1 LNHDA, CDR2 SQIVND (reference sequence). The TCR comes from a person aged 18 to 69 in good health. Input material: blood. The genes are TRBV19 and TRBJ1-2; D is possibly TRBD1 (5 bases). CDR3 sequence: CASSIKTVTNYGYTF. DNA of the CDR3: TGTGCCAGTAGTATCAAGACAGTAACTAACTATGGCTACACCTTC.